Each of the 26 T cell receptor beta chains below was sequenced from the same sample in a study of blood T cells in healthy people across ages. A second about 7 to 12 cycle PCR used barcoded and J-beta primers. TCRdb re-called the 5' RACE reads through MiXCR, storing one row per CDR3 protein. The table includes 1,800,000 or so distinct CDR3 sequences, 39% detected once. The sequencing input was blood. These TCRs come from a human donor in good health.

This sequence joins TRBV4-3 and TRBJ1-3, with D possibly matching TRBD1 (5 bases). This CDR3 is built from 17 residues. V lost 0 bases and J lost 0, with 12 bases in between. Germline assignment: CDR1 LGHNA and CDR2 YSLEER. The CDR3, as DNA: TGCGCCAGCAGCCAAGATCGAGGGGATTCCTCTGGAAACACCATATATTTT. Protein sequence: CASSQDRGDSSGNTIYF.

In its sample, this clonotype was seen a few times. This chain links TRBV29-1 with TRBJ2-7, with 9 bases identical to TRBD1. The J segment lost 5 bases and the V segment lost 0 bases, leaving 14 bases of the junction unmatched. Germline CDR1 and CDR2: SQVTM and ANQGSEA. The CDR3 extends over 17 amino acids. CDR3: CSVEDIHSGQGGNEQYF. DNA of the CDR3: TGCAGCGTTGAAGATATTCATTCGGGACAGGGTGGAAACGAGCAGTACTTC.

This clonotype showed up many times. The V gene is TRBV3-1, the J gene TRBJ2-7; D not resolved. V was trimmed by 1 base and J by 6 bases, leaving 16 bases between them. This CDR3 spans 15 amino acids. Germline values: CDR1 LGHDT, CDR2 YNNKEL (reference sequence). The CDR3 DNA is TGTGCCAGCAGCCAAGGGTCTGAGTACGTAGTCGAGCAGTACTTC. This translates into CASSQGSEYVVEQYF.

This clonotype was seen a few times. The chain links TRBV25-1 to TRBJ2-1, with D perhaps TRBD2 (5 bases). Germline V gene data show CDR1 as MGHDK and CDR2 as SYGVNS. This CDR3 region has 13 residues. V shed 8 bases and J shed 6 bases, with 14 bases lying between them. The CDR3: CASRRPAVNEQFF. DNA for the CDR3: TGTGCCAGCCGGAGGCCCGCGGTCAATGAGCAGTTCTTC.

The chain has TRBV11-2 and TRBJ2-7, with 8 bases fitting TRBD1. V shed 1 base, J shed 2 bases, and the junction held 13 bases outside the gene matches. The length of the CDR3 is 18 residues. Germline-derived CDR1 and CDR2 are SGHAT and FQNNGV. CDR3 coding DNA: TGTGCCAGCAGCTTAGGGCCACAGGGGGACCTATTCACCTACGAGCAGTACTTC. Protein product: CASSLGPQGDLFTYEQYF.

The DNA for the CDR3 is TGTGCCAGCAGCTTATTTTTGTGGGCGAGCTCCTACAATGAGCAGTTCTTC. As protein: CASSLFLWASSYNEQFF. This chain joins TRBV7-2 and TRBJ2-1; no firm D call. The CDR3 consists of 17 residues. Trimming took 2 bases from V and 0 from J, leaving 14 bases between them. Germline values: CDR1 SGHTA, CDR2 FQGNSA.

This chain links TRBV7-9 with TRBJ2-7, with D tentatively TRBD1 (6 bases). The CDR3 has 14 amino acids. The V end lost 5 bases, the J end lost 2 bases, and 13 bases lay between the germline ends. Per germline, CDR1 SEHNR and CDR2 FQNEAQ (reference sequence). The CDR3 protein is CASSPDRTPYEQYF. Here the CDR3 DNA reads TGTGCCAGCAGCCCTGACAGGACGCCCTACGAGCAGTACTTC.

This clonotype was detected only a few times. This sequence joins TRBV4-1 and TRBJ2-1; 13 nucleotides match TRBD2. Trimming at V came to 2 bases and at J to 10 bases, leaving 11 bases not matched to a gene. CDR1 and CDR2 (germline): MGHRA, YSYEKL. This CDR3 has 17 amino acids. The CDR3, as DNA: TGCGCCAGCAGCCAAATCAACGCGGGACTAGCGGGGTACGAGCAGTTCTTC. Its protein product is CASSQINAGLAGYEQFF.

The chain links TRBV27 to TRBJ2-3; TRBD2 agrees at 8 bases. In germline, CDR1 is MNHEY, CDR2 SMNVEV (reference sequence). This CDR3 is 14 amino acids long. With V trimmed by 4 bases and J by 8 bases, 8 bases remained unmatched. CDR3 region: CASSWGTSSGTQYF. CDR3 sequence (DNA): TGTGCCAGCAGTTGGGGGACTAGTAGTGGTACGCAGTATTTT.

This sequence joins TRBV12-3 or TRBV12-4 and TRBJ1-1; D not certain. This CDR3 is built from 13 residues. The V end was cut by 5 bases, the J end by 8 bases, with 15 bases between. The CDR3 loop is CASSLDGPKEAFF. For the CDR3, the DNA is TGTGCCAGCAGTCTTGACGGACCAAAAGAAGCTTTCTTT.

The table lists this clonotype with a few counts. The V call is TRBV20-1, the J call TRBJ2-3, with 10 bases fitting TRBD2. Germline V gene lookup returns CDR1 DFQATT and CDR2 SNEGSKA (reference sequence). V shed 0 bases and J 3 bases; nucleotides not matched to a gene: 3. The CDR3 contains 15 residues. DNA of the CDR3: TGCAGTGCTAGAGATACTAGCGGGATTACAGATACGCAGTATTTT. Its protein is CSARDTSGITDTQYF.

The V call is TRBV15, the J call TRBJ2-3; a possible D gene is TRBD2 (5 bases). Trimming took off 5 bases at V and 4 bases at J, with 16 bases between the two ends. The CDR3 has 15 amino acids. Germline CDR1 is LNHNV and CDR2 is YYDKDF (reference sequence). The CDR3 DNA sequence: TGTGCCACCAGCCCGGGTACGGTCGGGGCAGATACGCAGTATTTT. This encodes CATSPGTVGADTQYF.

The table lists this clonotype with a few counts. The rearrangement links TRBV7-9 to TRBJ1-2, with D hard to call. The CDR3 sequence is 12 residues long. V gave up 1 base and J gave up 9 bases, with 9 bases separating them. The germline V gene encodes CDR1 SEHNR and CDR2 FQNEAQ (reference sequence). The CDR3: CASSLDNYRYTF. The CDR3 DNA reads TGTGCCAGCAGCTTAGATAACTACCGCTACACCTTC.

This chain connects TRBV27 to TRBJ1-1; 7 bases are shared with TRBD1. Germline V lookup: CDR1 MNHEY, CDR2 SMNVEV (reference sequence). The CDR3 length is 15 residues. V trimming: 4 bases; J trimming: 0 bases; junction bases outside the gene matches: 5. For the CDR3, the DNA is TGTGCCAGCAGTTCGACAGGGTGGTTGAACACTGAAGCTTTCTTT. Translation gives CASSSTGWLNTEAFF.

The rearrangement uses TRBV7-6 and TRBJ2-1; 7 nucleotides align to TRBD1. Looked up from germline, CDR1 is SGHVS and CDR2 is FNYEAQ. Trimming cost V 5 bases and J 1 base; bases outside gene matches: 11. The CDR3 totals 17 residues. CDR3 nucleotides: TGTGCCAGCAGCGCTACAGGGGACCACTATTCCTACAATGAGCAGTTCTTC. The encoded protein is CASSATGDHYSYNEQFF.

Worth noting for this clonotype: This may be a read error: a much more frequent sequence differs by one nucleotide. The chain carries TRBV12-3 or TRBV12-4 and TRBJ2-7, with TRBD2 identical over 8 bases. This CDR3 is built from 15 residues. CDR3: CASSLGGGGPYKQYF. Here the CDR3 DNA reads TGTGCCAGCAGTTTGGGTGGCGGGGGGCCCTACAAGCAGTACTTC.

V is TRBV5-1 and J is TRBJ1-4; TRBD1 agrees at 10 bases. Per germline, CDR1 SGHRS and CDR2 YFSETQ. There are 14 residues in the CDR3. V gave up 3 bases and J gave up 11 bases; unmatched junction bases: 7. The CDR3 region is CASSSGTGDGKLFF. CDR3 DNA: TGCGCCAGCAGCTCCGGGACAGGGGATGGTAAACTGTTTTTT.

V and J are TRBV12-3 or TRBV12-4 and TRBJ2-1; D possibly corresponds to TRBD1 (6 bases). The CDR3 runs to 14 residues. V shed 3 bases and J shed 10 bases, with 16 bases lying between them. The CDR3 loop is CASSLGAVNYEQFF. DNA of the CDR3: TGTGCCAGCAGTTTGGGGGCGGTAAACTACGAGCAGTTCTTC.

This clonotype was picked up a small number of times. This chain joins TRBV18 and TRBJ1-1; D remains unclear. V lost 2 bases to trimming and J lost 1 base, with 11 bases between them. The CDR3 sequence is 15 residues long. Germline lookup yields CDR1 KGHSH and CDR2 LQKENI. CDR3 nucleotide sequence: TGTGCCAGCTCACCATCTTCCCAAAGGAACACTGAAGCTTTCTTT. This translates into CASSPSSQRNTEAFF.

This clonotype was detected a few times. This rearrangement joins TRBV4-2 to TRBJ2-7; a weak D match, TRBD2 (5 bases). The V gene lost 2 bases and the J gene lost 6 bases, with 8 bases spanning the gap. This CDR3 spans 12 amino acids. CDR1 LGHNA and CDR2 YNFKEQ come from the germline V gene. CDR3 residues: CASSQPLAEQYF. As DNA, the CDR3 is TGTGCCAGCAGCCAACCCCTAGCCGAGCAGTACTTC.

V usage is TRBV7-2 and J usage is TRBJ1-1; D possibly corresponds to TRBD1 (6 bases). Trimming removed 4 bases from V and 0 bases from J, with 12 bases in between. CDR1 and CDR2 (germline): SGHTA, FQGNSA. The CDR3 runs to 15 residues. The CDR3 sequence: CASSYLGHVNTEAFF. The DNA for the CDR3 is TGTGCCAGCAGCTACCTGGGACATGTGAACACTGAAGCTTTCTTT.

This clonotype was seen only a few times. V is TRBV5-1 and J is TRBJ1-2; D call uncertain. This CDR3 comprises 14 residues. V lost 0 bases, J lost 3 bases, and 9 bases lay in between. CDR1 and CDR2 from the germline V gene are SGHRS and YFSETQ. The CDR3 DNA sequence: TGCGCCAGCAGCTTGGGTAGCACCGACTATGGCTACACCTTC. Amino acid sequence: CASSLGSTDYGYTF.

This rearrangement joins TRBV4-1 to TRBJ1-1; the D gene is possibly TRBD1 (5 bases). The germline CDR1 and CDR2 sequences are MGHRA and YSYEKL. The CDR3 totals 16 residues. Trimming removed 0 bases at V and 11 bases at J, with 22 bases between. The CDR3 loop is CASSQESGTLGTRAFF. The CDR3 DNA follows: TGCGCCAGCAGCCAAGAGTCGGGGACCTTGGGAACCCGGGCTTTCTTT.

The table lists this clonotype with a few counts. J is TRBJ1-4 and V is TRBV5-1; TRBD1 matches 7 bases. Trimming cost V 4 bases and J 2 bases; bases outside gene matches: 8. Germline CDR1 is SGHRS and CDR2 is YFSETQ. The CDR3 has 16 amino acids. CDR3 coding DNA: TGCGCCAGCAGCCGGGAACCGACAGGGACTAATGAAAAACTGTTTTTT. Protein sequence: CASSREPTGTNEKLFF.

V gene TRBV3-1 combines with J gene TRBJ2-5; 9 bases are shared with TRBD1. The end of the DNA fits TRBJ2-7 better, so the J call may be wrong. CDR1 is LGHDT, CDR2 YNNKEL, per germline (reference sequence). There are 18 residues in the CDR3. The CDR3 coding sequence is TGTGCCAGCAGCCAAGTGGGGACAGGGAGAGGAGGTACCGCCGAGCAGTACTTC. Amino acid sequence: CASSQVGTGRGGTAEQYF.

Of note for this clonotype: At one end, the junction sequence differs from germline, possibly due to a read error. The rearrangement joins TRBV5-1 to TRBJ2-7, with TRBD1 matching 8 bases. The CDR3 length is 17 residues. Germline lookup yields CDR1 SGHRS and CDR2 YFSETQ. CDR3 amino acids: CANSLPTPGTGNYEQYF. The CDR3 DNA reads TGCGCCAACAGCTTGCCCACCCCCGGGACAGGTAACTACGAGCAGTACTTC.